This TCR beta chain was found in a study of cytomegalovirus exposure and HLA in healthy donors. Whole-study results and caveats: Among immune exposure information, only CMV serostatus was available. Analysis was carried out at a later point, and it linked a missense DCLRE1C variant to TCR beta V- and J-gene trimming. Reported performance of the classifier showed diagnosis of cytomegalovirus status with high specificity and sensitivity.

Note on this clone: Its target is unknown.

The PCR contained 60 Vbeta and 13 Jbeta primers. The assay was immunoSEQ multiplex PCR, and TCRdb's table has in-frame clones only and misses some. This table holds roughly 150,000 clones, about 70% found once. The TCR was taken from a male donor in good health and CMV-seronegative. Sequencing was carried out using PBMCs.

CDR3 sequence reads: CASSLRQDTEAFF. The DNA for the CDR3 is TGTGCCAGCAGCTTAAGACAGGACACTGAAGCTTTCTTT. The chain recombines TRBV7-6 with TRBJ1-1, with D possibly matching TRBD1 (6 bases). CDR3 length: 13 residues. Germline values: CDR1 SGHVS, CDR2 FNYEAQ. With 2 bases removed from V and 3 bases from J, the gap between germline ends came to 7 bases.